This T cell receptor (beta chain) appears in the sequencing data of a study of tumor and adjacent non-tumor tissue in lung cancer. The library came from three nested PCR rounds adapted from ARM-PCR protocols. Using its own MiXCR run on the multiplex PCR reads, TCRdb lists one record per CDR3 protein. The sample has 68,000 or so distinct CDR3 sequences; around 60% are singletons. Germline lookup yields CDR1 SGHKS and CDR2 YYEKEE (reference sequence). The V end was cut by 3 bases, the J end by 2 bases, with 21 bases between. This CDR3 is 18 amino acids long. In its sample, this clonotype was seen once. Given a much more abundant clone one base away, this may be a read error. No cell sorting was done before RNA was extracted from the tissue.

The genes are TRBV5-5 and TRBJ1-3; tentative D call: TRBD1 (6 bases). This TCR came from a man aged 45-65 years with non-small cell lung cancer. The sample comprised lung tumor tissue. As DNA, the CDR3 is TGTGCCAGCAGCTGGGTCCCGGGACGGGGGGCGACTGGAAACACCATATATTTT. Encoded protein: CASSWVPGRGATGNTIYF. Looking up the rest from reference TRBV5-5 and TRBJ1-3 gives the full variable domain: DAGVTQSPTHLIKTRGQQVTLRCSPISGHKSVSWYQQVLGQGPQFIFQYYEKEERGRGNFPDRFSARQFPNYSSELNVNALLLGDSALYLCASSWVPGRGATGNTIYFGEGSWLTVV.